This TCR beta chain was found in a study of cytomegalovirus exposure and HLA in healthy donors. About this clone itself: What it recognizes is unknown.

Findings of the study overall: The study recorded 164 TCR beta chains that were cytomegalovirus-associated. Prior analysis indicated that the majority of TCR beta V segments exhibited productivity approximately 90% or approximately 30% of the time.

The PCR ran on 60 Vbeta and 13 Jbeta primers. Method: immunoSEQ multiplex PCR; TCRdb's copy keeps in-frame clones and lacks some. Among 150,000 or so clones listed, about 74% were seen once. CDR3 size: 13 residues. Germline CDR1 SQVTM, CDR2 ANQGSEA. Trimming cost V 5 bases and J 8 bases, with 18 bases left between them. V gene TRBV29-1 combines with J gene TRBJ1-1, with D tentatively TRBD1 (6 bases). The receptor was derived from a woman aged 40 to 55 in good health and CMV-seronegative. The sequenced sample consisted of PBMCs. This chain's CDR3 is CSVLTGSDREAFF. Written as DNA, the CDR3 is TGCAGCGTTCTCACTGGATCAGACAGGGAAGCTTTCTTT. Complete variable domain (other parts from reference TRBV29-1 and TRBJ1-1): SAVISQKPSRDICQRGTSLTIQCQVDSQVTMMFWYRQQPGQSLTLIATANQGSEATYESGFVIDKFPISRPNLTFSTLTVSNMSPEDSSIYLCSVLTGSDREAFFGQGTRLTVV.